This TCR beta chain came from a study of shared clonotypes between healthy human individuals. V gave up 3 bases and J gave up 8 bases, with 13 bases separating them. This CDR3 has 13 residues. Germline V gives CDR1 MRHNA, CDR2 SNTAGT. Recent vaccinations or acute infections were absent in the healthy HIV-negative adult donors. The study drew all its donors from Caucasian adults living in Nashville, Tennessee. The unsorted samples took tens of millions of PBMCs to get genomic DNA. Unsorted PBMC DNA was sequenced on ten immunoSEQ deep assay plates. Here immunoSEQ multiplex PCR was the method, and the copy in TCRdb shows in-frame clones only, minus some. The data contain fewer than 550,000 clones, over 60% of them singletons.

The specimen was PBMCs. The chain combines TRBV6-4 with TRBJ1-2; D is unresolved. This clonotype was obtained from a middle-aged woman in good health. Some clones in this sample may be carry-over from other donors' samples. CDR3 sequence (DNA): TGTGCCAGCAGTGAATTGACGGCTAAGGGCTACACCTTC. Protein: CASSELTAKGYTF.